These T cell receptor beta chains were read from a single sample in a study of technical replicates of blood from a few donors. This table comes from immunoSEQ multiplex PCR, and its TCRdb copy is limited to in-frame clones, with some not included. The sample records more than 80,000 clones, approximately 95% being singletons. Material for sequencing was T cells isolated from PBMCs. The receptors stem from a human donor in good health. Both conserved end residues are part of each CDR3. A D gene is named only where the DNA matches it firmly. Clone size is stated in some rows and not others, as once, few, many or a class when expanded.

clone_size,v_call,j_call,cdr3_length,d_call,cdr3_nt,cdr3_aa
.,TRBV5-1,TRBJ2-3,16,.,TGCGCCAGCAGCAACCGGGGGGCGGGAGGCACAGATACGCAGTATTTT,CASSNRGAGGTDTQYF
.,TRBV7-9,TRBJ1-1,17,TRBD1,TGTGCCAGCAGCTTAGCGCTTATTCAGGACAGGTTTGCTGAAGCTTTCTTT,CASSLALIQDRFAEAFF
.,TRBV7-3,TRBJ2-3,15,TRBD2,TGTGCCAGCGTTGAAGCGGGAGTGGGCACAGATACGCAGTATTTT,CASVEAGVGTDTQYF
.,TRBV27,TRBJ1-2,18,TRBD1,TGTGCCAGCAGTTTTTACGGGACAGGGTCGATGGCTAACTATGGCTACACCTTC,CASSFYGTGSMANYGYTF
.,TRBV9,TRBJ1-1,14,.,TGTGCCAGCAGCGTCATCTCAGGGATCACTGAAGCTTTCTTT,CASSVISGITEAFF
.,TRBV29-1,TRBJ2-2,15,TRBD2,TGCAGCGCCCTTTTTAGCGGGAGGTTGCCCGGGGAGCTGTTTTTT,CSALFSGRLPGELFF
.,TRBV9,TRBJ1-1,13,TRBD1,TGTGCCAGCAGCCCTGGGACAGCTACTGAAGCTTTCTTT,CASSPGTATEAFF
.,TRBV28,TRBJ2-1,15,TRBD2,TGTGCCAGCAGAATCATCACTAGCGGGAGGGGTGAGCAGTTCTTC,CASRIITSGRGEQFF
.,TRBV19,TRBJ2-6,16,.,TGTGCCAGTAGTCTCCCGAGAACCTCTGGGGCCAACGTCCTGACTTTC,CASSLPRTSGANVLTF
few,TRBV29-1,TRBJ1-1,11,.,TGCAGCGTTTTCGAGGACACTGAAGCTTTCTTT,CSVFEDTEAFF
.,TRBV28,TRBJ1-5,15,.,TGTGCCCACACCCAGACGGCGAGGGGGGGTCAGCCCCAGCATTTT,CAHTQTARGGQPQHF
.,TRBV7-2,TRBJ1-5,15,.,TGTGCCAGCAGCGGGGACACCTTTAGCAATCAGCCCCAGCATTTT,CASSGDTFSNQPQHF
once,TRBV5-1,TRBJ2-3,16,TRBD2,TGCGCCAGCAGTACGAAACTAGCGGGAGGCACAGATACGCAGTATTTT,CASSTKLAGGTDTQYF
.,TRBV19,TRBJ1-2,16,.,TGTGCCAGTAGTATAGATTATGGGGGCGCCTACTATGGCTACACCTTC,CASSIDYGGAYYGYTF
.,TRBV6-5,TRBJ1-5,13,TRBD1,TGTGCCAGCAGGGGGACAGGGATCGAGCCCCAGCATTTT,CASRGTGIEPQHF
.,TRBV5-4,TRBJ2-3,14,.,TGTGCCAGCAGCTTGGACAGCTCAACAGATACGCAGTATTTT,CASSLDSSTDTQYF
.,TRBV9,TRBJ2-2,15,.,TGTGCCAGCAGCGCTTTTGGGGGCGCACCCGGGGAGCTGTTTTTT,CASSAFGGAPGELFF
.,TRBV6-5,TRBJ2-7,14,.,TGTGCCAGCAGCCAGGGACTCCTCTCCTACGAGCAGTACTTC,CASSQGLLSYEQYF